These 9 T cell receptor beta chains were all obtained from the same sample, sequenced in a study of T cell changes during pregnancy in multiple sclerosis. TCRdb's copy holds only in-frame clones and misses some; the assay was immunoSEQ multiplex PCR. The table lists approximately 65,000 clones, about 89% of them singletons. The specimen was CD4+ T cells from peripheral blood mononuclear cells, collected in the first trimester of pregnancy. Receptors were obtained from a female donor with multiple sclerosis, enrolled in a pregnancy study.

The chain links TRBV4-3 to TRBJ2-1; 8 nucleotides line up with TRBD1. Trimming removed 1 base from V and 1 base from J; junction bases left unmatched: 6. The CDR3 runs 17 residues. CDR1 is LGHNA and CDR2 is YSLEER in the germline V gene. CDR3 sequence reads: CASSQGTGTGSYNEQFF. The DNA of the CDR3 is TGCGCCAGCAGCCAAGGGACCGGGACAGGTTCCTACAATGAGCAGTTCTTC.

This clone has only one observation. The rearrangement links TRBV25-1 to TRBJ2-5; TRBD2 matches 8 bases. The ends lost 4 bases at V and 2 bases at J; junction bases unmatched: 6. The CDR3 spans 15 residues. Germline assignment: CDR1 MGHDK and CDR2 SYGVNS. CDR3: CASSVAGTRQETQYF. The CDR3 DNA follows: TGTGCCAGCAGTGTAGCCGGGACTAGGCAAGAGACCCAGTACTTC.

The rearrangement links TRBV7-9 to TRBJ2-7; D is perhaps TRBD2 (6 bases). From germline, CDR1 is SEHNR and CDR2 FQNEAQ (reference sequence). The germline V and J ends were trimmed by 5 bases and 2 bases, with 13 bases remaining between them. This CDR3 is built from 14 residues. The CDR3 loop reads CASSPGLPPYEQYF. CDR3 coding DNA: TGTGCCAGCAGCCCGGGACTTCCCCCCTACGAGCAGTACTTC.

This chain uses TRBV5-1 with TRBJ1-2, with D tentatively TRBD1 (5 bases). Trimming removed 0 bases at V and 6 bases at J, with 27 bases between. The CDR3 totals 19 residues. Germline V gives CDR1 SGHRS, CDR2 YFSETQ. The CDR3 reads CASSLVSAYTGAGGNGYTF. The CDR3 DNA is TGCGCCAGCAGCTTGGTTTCTGCCTATACAGGCGCGGGGGGAAATGGCTACACCTTC.

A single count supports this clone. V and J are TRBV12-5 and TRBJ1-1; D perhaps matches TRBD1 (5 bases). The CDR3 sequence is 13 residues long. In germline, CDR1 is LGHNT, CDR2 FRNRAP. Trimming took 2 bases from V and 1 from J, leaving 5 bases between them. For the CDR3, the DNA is TGTGCTAGTGGTTTGCAGGGGAACACTGAAGCTTTCTTT. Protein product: CASGLQGNTEAFF. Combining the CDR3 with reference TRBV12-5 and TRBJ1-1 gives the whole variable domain DARVTQTPRHKVTEMGQEVTMRCQPILGHNTVFWYRQTMMQGLELLAYFRNRAPLDDSGMPKDRFSAEMPDATLATLKIQPSEPRDSAVYFCASGLQGNTEAFFGQGTRLTVV.

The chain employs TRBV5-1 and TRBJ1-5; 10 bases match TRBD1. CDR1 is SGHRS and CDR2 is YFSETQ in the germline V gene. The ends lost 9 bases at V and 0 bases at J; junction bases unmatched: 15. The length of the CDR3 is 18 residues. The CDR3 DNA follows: TGCGCCATCCGAGGGGACAGGGGAGAAGGTTATAGCAATCAGCCCCAGCATTTT. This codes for CAIRGDRGEGYSNQPQHF. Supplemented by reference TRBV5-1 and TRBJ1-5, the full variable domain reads KAGVTQTPRYLIKTRGQQVTLSCSPISGHRSVSWYQQTPGQGLQFLFEYFSETQRNKGNFPGRFSGRQFSNSRSEMNVSTLELGDSALYLCAIRGDRGEGYSNQPQHFGDGTRLSIL.

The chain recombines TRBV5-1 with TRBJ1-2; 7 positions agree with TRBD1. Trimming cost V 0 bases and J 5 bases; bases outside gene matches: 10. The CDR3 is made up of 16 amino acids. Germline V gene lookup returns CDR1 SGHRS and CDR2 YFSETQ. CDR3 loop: CASSLDPGQRSYGYTF. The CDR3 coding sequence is TGCGCCAGCAGCTTGGATCCGGGACAGCGTTCTTATGGCTACACCTTC.

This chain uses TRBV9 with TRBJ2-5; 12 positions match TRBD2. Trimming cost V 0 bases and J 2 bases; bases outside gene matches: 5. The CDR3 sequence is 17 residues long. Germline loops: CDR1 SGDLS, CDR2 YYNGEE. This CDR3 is CASSVAGLAGGQETQYF. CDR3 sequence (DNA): TGTGCCAGCAGCGTAGCTGGGCTAGCGGGGGGGCAAGAGACCCAGTACTTC.

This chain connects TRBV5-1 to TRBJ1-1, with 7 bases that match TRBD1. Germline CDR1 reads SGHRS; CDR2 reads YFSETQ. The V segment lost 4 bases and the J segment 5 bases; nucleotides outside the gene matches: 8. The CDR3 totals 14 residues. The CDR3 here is CASSTTGVGTEAFF. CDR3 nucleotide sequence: TGCGCCAGCAGCACCACAGGGGTTGGGACTGAAGCTTTCTTT. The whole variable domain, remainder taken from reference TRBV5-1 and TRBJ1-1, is KAGVTQTPRYLIKTRGQQVTLSCSPISGHRSVSWYQQTPGQGLQFLFEYFSETQRNKGNFPGRFSGRQFSNSRSEMNVSTLELGDSALYLCASSTTGVGTEAFFGQGTRLTVV.